A selection of T cell receptor beta chains follows, all from one sample in a study of identical twins. TCRdb recomputed calls from the 5' RACE reads with MiXCR, one row per CDR3 protein. The sample includes around 340,000 distinct CDR3 sequences, about 12% of them seen just once. These data are also associated with another study on yellow fever vaccine responses in identical twins.

The sequenced sample consisted of CD8+ T cells sorted from blood. The receptors derive from a woman younger than 35 in good health. The CDR3 runs from the conserved cysteine through the conserved F or W. The order of the fields is J gene, D gene, clone size, V gene, CDR3 protein, CDR3 DNA. A D gene is named only where the DNA matches it firmly. Size is stated for part of the rows, as once, few or many counts, or as a class when the clone is expanded.

>TRBJ2-7|NA|NA|TRBV6-5
CASSYRDGAYEQYF
TGTGCCAGCAGTTACAGGGACGGAGCCTACGAGCAGTACTTC
>TRBJ2-1|NA|NA|TRBV13
CASSSKEQGIPYNEQFF
TGTGCCAGCAGCTCAAAGGAACAGGGAATCCCCTACAATGAGCAGTTCTTC
>TRBJ2-1|TRBD2|few|TRBV27
CASSDPGLVIREQFF
TGTGCCAGCAGTGACCCGGGACTAGTCATTCGGGAGCAGTTCTTC
>TRBJ1-2|NA|few|TRBV20-1
CSARELEFYGYTF
TGCAGTGCTAGAGAGTTAGAGTTCTATGGCTACACCTTC
>TRBJ2-3|NA|few|TRBV2
CASRATMLTQYF
TGTGCCAGCAGGGCCACTATGCTAACGCAGTATTTT
>TRBJ1-2|NA|many|TRBV12-3/TRBV12-4
CASSPTNNYGYTF
TGTGCCAGCAGTCCGACAAATAACTATGGCTACACCTTC
>TRBJ2-7|NA|NA|TRBV4-1
CASSQDSGLGYYEQYF
TGCGCCAGCAGCCAAGATTCGGGATTGGGATATTACGAGCAGTACTTC
>TRBJ2-1|NA|NA|TRBV12-3/TRBV12-4
CASSMGDIVYNEQFF
TGTGCCAGCAGTATGGGGGACATCGTATACAATGAGCAGTTCTTC
>TRBJ1-1|TRBD1|NA|TRBV6-1
CASRDPGTAEAFF
TGTGCCAGCAGGGATCCGGGGACAGCCGAAGCTTTCTTT
>TRBJ2-1|TRBD2|few|TRBV20-1
CSARDPAGSSYNEQFF
TGCAGTGCTAGAGACCCAGCGGGGAGCTCCTACAATGAGCAGTTCTTC
>TRBJ2-3|TRBD2|NA|TRBV20-1
CSATNRGGPASTDTQYF
TGCAGTGCTACAAATCGGGGGGGACCAGCTAGCACAGATACGCAGTATTTT
>TRBJ2-3|NA|NA|TRBV5-1
CASSLFLGQANTDTQYF
TGCGCCAGCAGCCTTTTTCTAGGCCAGGCCAACACAGATACGCAGTATTTT
>TRBJ2-1|NA|NA|TRBV15
CATRIRGRHNEQFF
TGTGCCACCAGAATCAGGGGGAGGCACAATGAGCAGTTCTTC
>TRBJ2-4|NA|few|TRBV5-6
CASSSTGRKNIQYF
TGTGCCAGCAGCTCCACAGGACGCAAAAACATTCAGTACTTC
>TRBJ1-2|TRBD1|many|TRBV5-6
CASSQTGDRAGANYGYTF
TGTGCCAGCAGTCAAACCGGGGACAGGGCTGGTGCTAACTATGGCTACACCTTC
>TRBJ2-7|TRBD2|few|TRBV5-5
CASSLFLAGGSGTYEQYF
TGTGCCAGCAGCTTGTTCTTAGCGGGAGGATCGGGAACCTACGAGCAGTACTTC
>TRBJ2-1|TRBD1|NA|TRBV14
CASSQETKTGTGVFEQFF
TGTGCCAGCAGCCAAGAGACAAAGACCGGGACAGGGGTTTTTGAGCAGTTCTTC
>TRBJ2-3|TRBD2|few|TRBV27
CASSLSGSGSTDTQYF
TGTGCCAGCAGTTTATCGGGTAGCGGGAGCACAGATACGCAGTATTTT
>TRBJ2-1|TRBD2|NA|TRBV5-4
CASSVTAGGPVEQFF
TGTGCCAGCAGCGTTACCGCGGGAGGGCCGGTTGAGCAGTTCTTC
>TRBJ2-6|NA|NA|TRBV27
CASTLLSSGANVLTF
TGTGCCAGCACCCTCCTCAGCTCTGGGGCCAACGTCCTGACTTTC
>TRBJ2-1|TRBD2|many|TRBV20-1
CSAPSGRDYNEQFF
TGCAGTGCTCCGAGCGGGAGGGACTACAATGAGCAGTTCTTC
>TRBJ2-5|TRBD1|NA|TRBV2
CASETRRDRGLWETQHF
TGTGCCAGTGAGACGCGACGGGACAGGGGGCTTTGGGAGACCCAGCACTTC
>TRBJ2-7|TRBD2|NA|TRBV6-5
CASSFKRERYEQYF
TGTGCCAGCAGTTTTAAGCGGGAGAGGTACGAGCAGTACTTC
>TRBJ2-1|NA|NA|TRBV7-9
CASSPRGGPGPYNEQFF
TGTGCCAGCAGCCCTCGCGGAGGACCAGGACCTTACAATGAGCAGTTCTTC
>TRBJ2-7|NA|few|TRBV13
CASSPSRQEPYEQYF
TGTGCCAGCAGCCCTTCTAGACAGGAGCCCTACGAGCAGTACTTC
>TRBJ2-1|TRBD2|NA|TRBV7-6
CASSFLTSGTVNEQFF
TGTGCCAGCAGCTTCCTGACTAGCGGAACGGTCAATGAGCAGTTCTTC
>TRBJ1-2|NA|many|TRBV12-3/TRBV12-4
CASSLLLDGYTF
TGTGCCAGCAGTTTACTACTGGATGGCTACACCTTC
>TRBJ1-5|NA|many|TRBV5-1
CASSPTDADQPQHF
TGCGCCAGCAGCCCAACGGACGCGGATCAGCCCCAGCATTTT
>TRBJ1-5|NA|NA|TRBV12-3/TRBV12-4
CASSFRSEGWGPQHF
TGTGCCAGCAGTTTTCGCTCTGAAGGCTGGGGGCCCCAGCATTTT
>TRBJ2-5|NA|NA|TRBV11-2
CASSYPKSGSQETQYF
TGTGCCAGCAGCTACCCAAAATCGGGGTCACAAGAGACCCAGTACTTC
>TRBJ2-1|NA|NA|TRBV3-1
CASSQEETVYNEQFF
TGTGCCAGCAGCCAAGAAGAGACAGTCTACAATGAGCAGTTCTTC
>TRBJ2-1|NA|NA|TRBV6-2/TRBV6-3
CASSYSQTEQFF
TGTGCCAGCAGTTACAGCCAGACTGAGCAGTTCTTC
>TRBJ2-5|NA|many|TRBV11-2
CASRPEDFLQGRQTQYF
TGTGCCAGCAGACCCGAGGATTTTTTACAGGGACGACAGACCCAGTACTTC
>TRBJ2-1|TRBD1|NA|TRBV2
CASSDRGQGVSHNEQFF
TGTGCCAGCAGTGATCGTGGACAGGGGGTCTCCCACAATGAGCAGTTCTTC
>TRBJ1-2|NA|NA|TRBV25-1
CASSESTNYGYTF
TGTGCCAGCAGTGAATCTACAAACTATGGCTACACCTTC
>TRBJ2-4|NA|many|TRBV7-8
CASSLGREVYF
TGTGCCAGCAGCTTAGGCAGGGAGGTTTACTTC
>TRBJ2-7|TRBD1|few|TRBV7-9
CASSGVWDSTYEQYF
TGTGCCAGCAGCGGGGTTTGGGACAGCACCTACGAGCAGTACTTC
>TRBJ2-1|NA|few|TRBV10-3
CATRQDYNEQFF
TGTGCCACCCGACAAGATTACAATGAGCAGTTCTTC
>TRBJ2-7|NA|NA|TRBV5-1
CASSLTGRGEQYF
TGCGCCAGCAGCTTGACAGGGCGAGGAGAGCAGTACTTC
>TRBJ2-1|NA|few|TRBV6-4
CASSESERPHNEQFF
TGTGCCAGCAGTGAGTCGGAGCGGCCCCACAATGAGCAGTTCTTC
>TRBJ2-7|TRBD1|many|TRBV7-9
CASSRPSYRDRVAEQYF
TGTGCCAGCAGCCGGCCCTCTTACCGGGACAGGGTTGCCGAGCAGTACTTC
>TRBJ2-2|NA|many|TRBV15
CATIGEGETGELFF
TGTGCCACGATAGGTGAAGGGGAAACCGGGGAGCTGTTTTTT
>TRBJ1-1|NA|few|TRBV5-1
CASSFDSSEAFF
TGCGCCAGCAGCTTTGACAGCAGTGAAGCTTTCTTT
>TRBJ1-1|NA|many|TRBV29-1
CSVRQTWGTEAFF
TGCAGCGTCCGACAGACCTGGGGCACTGAAGCTTTCTTT